This paragraph covers one T cell receptor (beta chain) sequence. The data derive from a study of control samples from healthy donors and cancer patients. Sequencing used immunoSEQ multiplex PCR; TCRdb keeps in-frame clones, though not all of them. Of about 150,000 clones listed, over 85% were seen once; the top ten hold around 2.5%. V lost 3 bases to trimming and J lost 6 bases; unmatched junction nucleotides: 12. The CDR3 covers 18 residues. Germline-derived CDR1 and CDR2 are ENHRY and SYGVKD. The material sequenced was blood. The TCR was taken from a man aged 50-59 years in good health. This chain links TRBV10-3 with TRBJ2-7; TRBD2 matches 15 bases. The CDR3 bases are TGTGCCATCAGTGACCGGACTAGCGGGAGGGCCCCGGCTTCCGAGCAGTACTTC. Protein: CAISDRTSGRAPASEQYF.